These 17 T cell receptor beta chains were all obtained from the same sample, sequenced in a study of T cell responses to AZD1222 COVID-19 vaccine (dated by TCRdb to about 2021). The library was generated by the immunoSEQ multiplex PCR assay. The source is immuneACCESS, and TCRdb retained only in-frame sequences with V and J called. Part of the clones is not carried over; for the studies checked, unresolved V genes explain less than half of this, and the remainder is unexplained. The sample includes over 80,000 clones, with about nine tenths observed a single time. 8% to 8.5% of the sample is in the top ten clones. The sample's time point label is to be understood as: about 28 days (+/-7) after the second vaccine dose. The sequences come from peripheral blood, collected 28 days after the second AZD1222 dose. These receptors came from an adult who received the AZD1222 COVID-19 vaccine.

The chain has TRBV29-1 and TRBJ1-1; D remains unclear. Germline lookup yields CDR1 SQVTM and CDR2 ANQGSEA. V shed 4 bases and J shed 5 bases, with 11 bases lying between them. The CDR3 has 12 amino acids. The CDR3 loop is CSVARRRTEAFF. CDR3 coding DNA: TGCAGCGTTGCCAGGAGGCGTACTGAAGCTTTCTTT.

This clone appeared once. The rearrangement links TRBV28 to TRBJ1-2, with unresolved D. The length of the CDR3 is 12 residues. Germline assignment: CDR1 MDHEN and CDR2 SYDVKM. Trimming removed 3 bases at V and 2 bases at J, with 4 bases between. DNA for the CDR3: TGTGCCAGCAGTTTGACCAACTATGGCTACACCTTC. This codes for CASSLTNYGYTF.

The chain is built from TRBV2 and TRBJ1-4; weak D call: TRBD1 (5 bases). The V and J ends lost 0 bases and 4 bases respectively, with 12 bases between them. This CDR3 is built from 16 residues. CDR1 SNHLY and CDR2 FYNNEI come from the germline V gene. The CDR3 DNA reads TGTGCCAGCAGTGAAGCGCTTCGAAGGGGTAATGAAAAACTGTTTTTT. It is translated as CASSEALRRGNEKLFF.

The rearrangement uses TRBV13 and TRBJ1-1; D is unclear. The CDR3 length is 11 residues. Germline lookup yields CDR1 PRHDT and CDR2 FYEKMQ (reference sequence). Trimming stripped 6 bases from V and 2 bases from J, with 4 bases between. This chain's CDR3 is CASSPNTEAFF. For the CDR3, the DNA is TGTGCCAGCAGTCCCAACACTGAAGCTTTCTTT.

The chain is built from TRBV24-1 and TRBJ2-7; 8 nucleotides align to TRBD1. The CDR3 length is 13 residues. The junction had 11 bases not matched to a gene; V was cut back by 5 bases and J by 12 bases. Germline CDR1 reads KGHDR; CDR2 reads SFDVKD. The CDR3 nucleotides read TGTGCCACCAGTGCCCCCGACAGGGGCCTATGGTACTTC. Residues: CATSAPDRGLWYF.

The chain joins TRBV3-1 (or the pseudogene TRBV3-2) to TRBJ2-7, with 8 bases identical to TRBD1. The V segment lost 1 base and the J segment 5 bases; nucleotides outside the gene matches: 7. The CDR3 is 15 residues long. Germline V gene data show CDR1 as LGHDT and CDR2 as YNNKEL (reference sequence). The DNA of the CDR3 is TGTGCCAGCAGCCAAGTAGGGGACAGGATCGACGAGCAGTACTTC. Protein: CASSQVGDRIDEQYF.

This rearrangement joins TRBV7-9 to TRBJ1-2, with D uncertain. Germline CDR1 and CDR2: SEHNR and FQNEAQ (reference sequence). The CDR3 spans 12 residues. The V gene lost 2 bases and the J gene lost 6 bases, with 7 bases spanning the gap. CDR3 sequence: CASSLPGNGYTF. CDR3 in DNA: TGTGCCAGCAGCTTACCTGGGAATGGCTACACCTTC.

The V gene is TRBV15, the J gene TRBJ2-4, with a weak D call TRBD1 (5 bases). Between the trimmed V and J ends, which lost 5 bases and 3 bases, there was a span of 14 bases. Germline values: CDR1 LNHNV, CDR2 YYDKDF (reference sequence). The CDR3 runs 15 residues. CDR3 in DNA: TGTGCCACCAGCGCCTACAGGACGGACAAAAACATTCAGTACTTC. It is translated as CATSAYRTDKNIQYF. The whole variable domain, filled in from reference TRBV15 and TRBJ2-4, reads DAMVIQNPRYQVTQFGKPVTLSCSQTLNHNVMYWYQQKSSQAPKLLFHYYDKDFNNEADTPDNFQSRRPNTSFCFLDIRSPGLGDTAMYLCATSAYRTDKNIQYFGAGTRLSVL.

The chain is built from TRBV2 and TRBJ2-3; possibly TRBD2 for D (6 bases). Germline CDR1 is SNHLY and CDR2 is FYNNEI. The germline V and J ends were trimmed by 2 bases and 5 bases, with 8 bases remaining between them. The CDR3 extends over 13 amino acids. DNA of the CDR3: TGTGCCAGCAGTGAATGGGAGGTAGATACGCAGTATTTT. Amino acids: CASSEWEVDTQYF.

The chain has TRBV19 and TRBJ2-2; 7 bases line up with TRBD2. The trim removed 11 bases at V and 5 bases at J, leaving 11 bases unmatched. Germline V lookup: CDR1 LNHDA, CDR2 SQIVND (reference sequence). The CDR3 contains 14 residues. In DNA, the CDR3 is TGTGCCTCCAGGGAGGGAGTTTGGACCGGGGAGCTGTTTTTT. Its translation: CASREGVWTGELFF.

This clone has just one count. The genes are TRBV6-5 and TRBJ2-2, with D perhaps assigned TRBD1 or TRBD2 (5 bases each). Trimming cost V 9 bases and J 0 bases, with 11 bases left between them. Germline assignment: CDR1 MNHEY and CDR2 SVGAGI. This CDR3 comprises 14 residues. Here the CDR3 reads CASRVGANTGELFF. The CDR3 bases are TGTGCCAGTCGTGTGGGGGCGAACACCGGGGAGCTGTTTTTT.

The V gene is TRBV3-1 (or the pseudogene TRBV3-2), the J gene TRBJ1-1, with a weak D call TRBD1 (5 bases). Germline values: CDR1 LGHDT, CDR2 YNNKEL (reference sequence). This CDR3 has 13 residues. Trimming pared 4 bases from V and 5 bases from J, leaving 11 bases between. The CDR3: CASSLTGGTEAFF. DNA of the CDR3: TGTGCCAGCAGCCTTACGGGGGGGACTGAAGCTTTCTTT.

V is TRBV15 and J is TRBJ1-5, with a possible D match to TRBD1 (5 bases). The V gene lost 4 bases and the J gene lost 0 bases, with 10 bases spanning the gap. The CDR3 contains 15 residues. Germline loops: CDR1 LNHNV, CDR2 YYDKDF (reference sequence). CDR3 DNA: TGTGCCACCAGCAATGGGGGGATTAGCAATCAGCCCCAGCATTTT. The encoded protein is CATSNGGISNQPQHF.

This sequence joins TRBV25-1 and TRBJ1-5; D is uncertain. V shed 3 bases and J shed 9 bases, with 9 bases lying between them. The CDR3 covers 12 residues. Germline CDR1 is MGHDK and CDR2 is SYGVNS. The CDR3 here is CASSESLGPQHF. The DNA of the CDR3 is TGTGCCAGCAGTGAGTCCTTGGGGCCCCAGCATTTT.

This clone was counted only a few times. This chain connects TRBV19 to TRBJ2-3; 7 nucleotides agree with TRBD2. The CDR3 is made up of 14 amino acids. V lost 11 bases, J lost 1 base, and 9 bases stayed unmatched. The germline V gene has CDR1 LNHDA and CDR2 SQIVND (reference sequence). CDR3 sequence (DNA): TGTGCCTCTCGGCGGGAGAGGCGCACAGATACGCAGTATTTT. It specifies CASRRERRTDTQYF.

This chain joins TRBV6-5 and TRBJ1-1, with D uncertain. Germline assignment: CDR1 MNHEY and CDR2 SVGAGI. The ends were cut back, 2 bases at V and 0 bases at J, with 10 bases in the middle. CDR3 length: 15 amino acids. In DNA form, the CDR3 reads TGTGCCAGCAGTTACAATAGAGGAATGAACACTGAAGCTTTCTTT. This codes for CASSYNRGMNTEAFF.

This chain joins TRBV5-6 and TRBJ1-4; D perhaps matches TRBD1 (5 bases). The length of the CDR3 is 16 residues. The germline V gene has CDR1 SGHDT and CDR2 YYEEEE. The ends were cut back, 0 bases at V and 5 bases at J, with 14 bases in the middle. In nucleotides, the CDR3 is TGTGCCAGCAGCTTGGGGGGCGCAGGTCCCAATGAAAAACTGTTTTTT. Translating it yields CASSLGGAGPNEKLFF.